Detailed here is one T cell receptor (beta chain). In this sample, this clone turned up once. Which antigen it targets is not known. No clone much larger than this one lies a single base away; base qualities are absent. The source of the sample is a study of OX40 agonist ivuxolimab in advanced cancers. Background for the entire study: The costimulatory receptor OX40 (CD134) was targeted by ivuxolimab, a fully human IgG2 agonistic monoclonal antibody. The point of sequencing TCRbeta in the periphery was to test whether ivuxolimab changed TCR sequence diversity and drove clonal T-cell expansion. The paper reports the monotherapy dose-escalation portion (N ≈ 50 patients) of the phase I ivuxolimab trial. Patients were allowed to have had prior anti-PD-1, anti-PD-L1 or anti-CTLA-4 therapy, and approximately 40% of the dose-escalation patients had previously received checkpoint inhibitors. Intravenous ivuxolimab was administered to patients every 2 weeks at six dose levels: 0.01, 0.1, 0.3, 1.5, 3 and 10 mg/kg. Among the 52 dose-escalation patients, some 19 had hepatocellular carcinoma, 15 melanoma, 9 renal cell carcinoma and 9 head and neck cancer. Partial responses were achieved by three dose-escalation patients, of whom one had hepatocellular carcinoma and two had cutaneous melanoma. In the dose-escalation cohort, roughly 80% of patients were male, and the mean age was about 55 years, with a range of about 23 to 80.

Results the study describes overall, beyond this receptor: Clonal expansion of both CD4+ and CD8+ blood T cells was observed from baseline to week 6 at doses 0.1 to 3.0 mg/kg. Low levels of normalized T-cell clonal expansion were also seen in some patients who did not respond. After ivuxolimab, CD8+ T cells had more expanded clones than CD4+ T cells on average. In the 0.1-3.0 mg/kg groups, partial responders were among the patients with the lowest normalized peripheral clonal expansion, particularly in CD8+ T cells. Antigen specificity was not determined for the clonally expanded peripheral T cells.

Patients with a history of autoimmune disease or receiving systemic immunosuppression were excluded from the trial. Peripheral blood for TCR sequencing was collected from all dose cohorts at baseline, on cycle 4 day 1, and on cycle 7 day 1. The samples were drawn from a first-in-human, open-label, multicenter phase I dose-escalation trial of ivuxolimab. The trial enrolled adults with locally advanced or metastatic head and neck squamous cell, hepatocellular, melanoma or renal cell carcinoma. CD4+ and CD8+ T cells were sorted separately from peripheral blood before TCR sequencing. Based on the germline V gene (reference sequence), the CDR1 and CDR2 sequences are SEHNR and FQNEAQ. The CDR3 covers 15 residues, taking in both the cysteine and the phenylalanine. The CDR3 DNA has 45 bases and is translated from base 1. The junction shows trimming of 1 base on V and 9 bases on J, plus 18 bases between the germline ends.

To sequence the TCRbeta CDR3 region, genomic DNA was isolated from the sorted cells. The immunoSEQ Assay was used to sequence the TCRbeta CDR3 regions. Sourced from immuneACCESS, this table was stored by TCRdb with only in-frame sequences that have V and J called. A share of the clones is absent; for the studies checked, an unresolved V gene accounts for under half, and the remainder has no known explanation. For this sample the table gives 50,000 to 70,000 clones, of which under 95% were detected only once. The ten largest clones take up roughly 0.45% of the sample. Sequences were derived from CD4+ or CD8+ T cells sorted from blood, sampled in a trial of the OX40 agonist ivuxolimab. The TCR was taken from an adult with an advanced solid tumor such as melanoma, head and neck, liver or kidney cancer. The chain couples TRBV7-9 to TRBJ1-2; TRBD1 might be the D gene, on 5 matching bases. The CDR3 sequence is CASSLDGSAGTSYTF. The nucleotide sequence reads as follows: TGTGCCAGCAGCTTAGACGGGTCGGCAGGGACCAGCTACACCTTC.